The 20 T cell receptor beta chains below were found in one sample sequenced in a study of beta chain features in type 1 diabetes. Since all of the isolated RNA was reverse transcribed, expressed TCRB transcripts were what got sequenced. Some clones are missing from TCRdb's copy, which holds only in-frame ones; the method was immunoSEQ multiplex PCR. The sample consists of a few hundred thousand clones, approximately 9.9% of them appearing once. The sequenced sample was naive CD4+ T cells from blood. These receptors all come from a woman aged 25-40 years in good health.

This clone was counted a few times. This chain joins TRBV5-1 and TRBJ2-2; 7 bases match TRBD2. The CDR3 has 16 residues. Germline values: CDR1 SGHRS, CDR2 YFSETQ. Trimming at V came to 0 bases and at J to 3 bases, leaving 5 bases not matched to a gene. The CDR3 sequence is CASSLGSGIDTGELFF. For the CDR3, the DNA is TGCGCCAGCAGCTTGGGAAGCGGGATAGACACCGGGGAGCTGTTTTTT.

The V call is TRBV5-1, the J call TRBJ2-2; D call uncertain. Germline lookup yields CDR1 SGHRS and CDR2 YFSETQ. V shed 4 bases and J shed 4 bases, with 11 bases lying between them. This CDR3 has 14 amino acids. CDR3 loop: CASSPTGFTGELFF. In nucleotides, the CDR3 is TGCGCCAGCAGCCCGACTGGATTCACCGGGGAGCTGTTTTTT.

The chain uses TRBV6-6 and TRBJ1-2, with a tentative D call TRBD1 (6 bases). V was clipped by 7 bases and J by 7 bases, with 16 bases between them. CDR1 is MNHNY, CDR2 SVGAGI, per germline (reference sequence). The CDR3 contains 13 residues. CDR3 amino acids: CASTIRGQLGYTF. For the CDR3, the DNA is TGTGCCAGCACCATCCGCGGACAGCTTGGCTACACCTTC.

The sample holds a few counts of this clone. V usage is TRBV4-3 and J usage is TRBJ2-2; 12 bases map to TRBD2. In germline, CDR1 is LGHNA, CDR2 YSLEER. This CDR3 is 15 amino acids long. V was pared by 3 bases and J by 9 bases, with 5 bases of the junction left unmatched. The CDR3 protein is CASSHSSGRARELFF. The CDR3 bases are TGCGCCAGCAGCCATTCTAGCGGGAGGGCCAGGGAGCTGTTTTTT.

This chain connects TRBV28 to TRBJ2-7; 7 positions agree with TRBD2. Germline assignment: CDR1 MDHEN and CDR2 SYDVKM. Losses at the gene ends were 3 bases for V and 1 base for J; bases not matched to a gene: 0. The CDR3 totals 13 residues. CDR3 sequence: CASSLRGSYEQYF. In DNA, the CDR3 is TGTGCCAGCAGTTTGCGGGGGTCCTACGAGCAGTACTTC.

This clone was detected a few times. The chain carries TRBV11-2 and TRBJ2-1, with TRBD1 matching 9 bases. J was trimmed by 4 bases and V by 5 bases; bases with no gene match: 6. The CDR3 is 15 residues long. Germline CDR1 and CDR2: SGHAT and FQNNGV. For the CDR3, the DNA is TGTGCCAGCAGCCCAGGACAGGGGACTTACAATGAGCAGTTCTTC. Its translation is CASSPGQGTYNEQFF.

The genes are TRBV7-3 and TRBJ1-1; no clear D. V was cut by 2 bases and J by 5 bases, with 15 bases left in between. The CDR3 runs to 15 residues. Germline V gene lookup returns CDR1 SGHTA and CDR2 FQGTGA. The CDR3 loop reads CASSLLGGRSTEAFF. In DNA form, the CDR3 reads TGTGCCAGCAGCTTATTGGGAGGGAGGAGTACTGAAGCTTTCTTT.

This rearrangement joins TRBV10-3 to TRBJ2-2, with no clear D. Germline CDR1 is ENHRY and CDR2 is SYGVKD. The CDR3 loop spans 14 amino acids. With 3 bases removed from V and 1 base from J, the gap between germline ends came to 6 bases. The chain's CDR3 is CAISDQENTGELFF. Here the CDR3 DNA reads TGTGCCATCAGTGACCAGGAGAACACCGGGGAGCTGTTTTTT.

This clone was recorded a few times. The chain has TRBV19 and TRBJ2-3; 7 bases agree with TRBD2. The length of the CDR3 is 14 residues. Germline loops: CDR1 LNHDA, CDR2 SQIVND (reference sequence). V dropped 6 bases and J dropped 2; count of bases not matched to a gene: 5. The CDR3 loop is CASSLGTITDTQYF. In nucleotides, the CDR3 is TGTGCCAGTAGCCTTGGGACTATCACAGATACGCAGTATTTT.

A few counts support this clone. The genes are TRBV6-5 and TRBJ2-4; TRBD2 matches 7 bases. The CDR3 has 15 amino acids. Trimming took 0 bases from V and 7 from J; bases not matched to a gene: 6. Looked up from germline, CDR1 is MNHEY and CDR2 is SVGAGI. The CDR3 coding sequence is TGTGCCAGCAGTTACTCGCGGTCCGGGGGGAACATTCAGTACTTC. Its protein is CASSYSRSGGNIQYF.

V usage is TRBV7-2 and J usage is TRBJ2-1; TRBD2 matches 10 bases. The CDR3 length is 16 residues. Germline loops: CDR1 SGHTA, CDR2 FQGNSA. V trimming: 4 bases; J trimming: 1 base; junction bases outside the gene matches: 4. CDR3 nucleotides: TGTGCCAGCAGCTCGACGGGACTAGCGTCCTACAATGAGCAGTTCTTC. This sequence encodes CASSSTGLASYNEQFF. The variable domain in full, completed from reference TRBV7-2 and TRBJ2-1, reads GAGVSQSPSNKVTEKGKDVELRCDPISGHTALYWYRQSLGQGLEFLIYFQGNSAPDKSGLPSDRFSAERTGGSVSTLTIQRTQQEDSAVYLCASSSTGLASYNEQFFGPGTRLTVL.

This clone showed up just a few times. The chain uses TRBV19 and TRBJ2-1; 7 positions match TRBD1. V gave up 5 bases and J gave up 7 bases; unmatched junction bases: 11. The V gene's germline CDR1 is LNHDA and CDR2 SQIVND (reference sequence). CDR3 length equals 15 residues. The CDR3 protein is CASSPRSRGLNEQFF. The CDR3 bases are TGTGCCAGTAGTCCCCGCTCGAGGGGGCTGAATGAGCAGTTCTTC.

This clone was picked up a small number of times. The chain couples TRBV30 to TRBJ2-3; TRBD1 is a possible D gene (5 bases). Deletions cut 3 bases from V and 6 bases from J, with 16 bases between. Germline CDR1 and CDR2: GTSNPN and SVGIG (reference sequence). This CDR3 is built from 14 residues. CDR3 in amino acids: CAWRIFRAVDTQYF. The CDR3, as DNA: TGTGCCTGGAGAATCTTCAGGGCGGTGGATACGCAGTATTTT. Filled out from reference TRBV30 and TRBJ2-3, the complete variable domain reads SQTIHQWPATLVQPVGSPLSLECTVEGTSNPNLYWYRQAAGRGLQLLFYSVGIGQISSEVPQNLSASRPQDRQFILSSKKLLLSDSGFYLCAWRIFRAVDTQYFGPGTRLTVL.

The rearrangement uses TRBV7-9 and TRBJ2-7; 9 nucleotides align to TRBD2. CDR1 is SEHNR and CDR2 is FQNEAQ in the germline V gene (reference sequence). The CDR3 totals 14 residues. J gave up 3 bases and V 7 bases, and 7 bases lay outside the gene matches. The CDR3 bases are TGTGCCAGCACCAGACTAGCGGCCAACTACGAGCAGTACTTC. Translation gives CASTRLAANYEQYF.

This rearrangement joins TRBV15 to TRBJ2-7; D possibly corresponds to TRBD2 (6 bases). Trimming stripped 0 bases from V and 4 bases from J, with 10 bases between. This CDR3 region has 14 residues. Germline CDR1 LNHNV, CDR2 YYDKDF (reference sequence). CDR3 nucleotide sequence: TGTGCCACCAGCAGAGATCTCGGGGGATACGAGCAGTACTTC. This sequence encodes CATSRDLGGYEQYF.

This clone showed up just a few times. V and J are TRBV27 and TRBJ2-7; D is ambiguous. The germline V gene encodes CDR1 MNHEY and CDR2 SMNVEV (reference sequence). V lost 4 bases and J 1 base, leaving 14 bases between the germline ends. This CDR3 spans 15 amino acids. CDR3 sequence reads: CASSSRVTYSYEQYF. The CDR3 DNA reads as TGTGCCAGCAGTTCCCGCGTAACCTATTCCTACGAGCAGTACTTC.

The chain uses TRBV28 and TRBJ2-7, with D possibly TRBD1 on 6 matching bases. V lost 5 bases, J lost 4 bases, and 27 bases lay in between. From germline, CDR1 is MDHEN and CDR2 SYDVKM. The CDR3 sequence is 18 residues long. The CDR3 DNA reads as TGTGCCAGCAGTCCGCCCACCCGTCCCGGGCAGGGGTGGTACGAGCAGTACTTC. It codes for CASSPPTRPGQGWYEQYF.

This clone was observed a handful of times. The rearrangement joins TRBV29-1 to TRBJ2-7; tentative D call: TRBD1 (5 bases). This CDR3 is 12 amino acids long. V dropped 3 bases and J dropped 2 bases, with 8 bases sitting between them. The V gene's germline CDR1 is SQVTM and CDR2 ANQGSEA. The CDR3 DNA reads TGCAGCGTTGATGGGGCGGCCTACGAGCAGTACTTC. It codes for CSVDGAAYEQYF.

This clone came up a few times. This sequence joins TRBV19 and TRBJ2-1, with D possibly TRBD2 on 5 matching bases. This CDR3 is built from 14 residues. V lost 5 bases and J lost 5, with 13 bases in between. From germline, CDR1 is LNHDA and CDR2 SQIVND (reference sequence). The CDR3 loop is CASSAMAGNNEQFF. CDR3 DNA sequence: TGTGCCAGTAGTGCCATGGCGGGTAACAATGAGCAGTTCTTC.

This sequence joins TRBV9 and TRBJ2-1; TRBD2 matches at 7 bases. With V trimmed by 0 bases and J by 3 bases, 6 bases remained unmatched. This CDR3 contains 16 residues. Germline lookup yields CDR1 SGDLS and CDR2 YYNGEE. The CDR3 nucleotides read TGTGCCAGCAGCGTAGGATGGGGGGGAAGCTACAATGAGCAGTTCTTC. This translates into CASSVGWGGSYNEQFF.